These 4 T cell receptor beta chains were all obtained from the same sample, sequenced in a study of patients and donors after allogeneic stem cell transplantation. TCRdb reanalysed the RT-PCR reads using MiXCR and keeps one entry per CDR3 protein. The sample contains over 350,000 distinct CDR3 sequences, roughly 16% of which appear only once. The sequencing input was blood, either unsorted or a sorted T cell fraction (not recorded which). These receptors were collected from a human donor who was either an allogeneic HSCT recipient or a stem cell or donor lymphocyte infusion donor (not recorded which). It is not recorded whose cells these are; they may come from a transplant donor.

This clonotype was detected many times. The V call is TRBV12-3 or TRBV12-4, the J call TRBJ2-7; D possibly corresponds to TRBD2 (6 bases). The CDR3 runs to 14 residues. V dropped 6 bases and J dropped 5 bases, with 17 bases sitting between them. As DNA, the CDR3 is TGTGCCAGCAGAACCTCCCTTGGCGGGGACGAGCAGTACTTC. Residues: CASRTSLGGDEQYF.

The sample holds many counts of this clonotype. This chain joins TRBV7-9 and TRBJ1-2, with D possibly matching TRBD1 (5 bases). The germline V gene encodes CDR1 SEHNR and CDR2 FQNEAQ (reference sequence). The CDR3 has 13 residues. V was shortened by 7 bases and J by 4 bases, with 13 bases between the two germline ends. The CDR3 DNA reads TGTGCCAGCAATGGAGGACAAGTCTATGGCTACACCTTC. The encoded protein is CASNGGQVYGYTF. Variable domain in full (rest from reference TRBV7-9 and TRBJ1-2): DTGVSQNPRHKITKRGQNVTFRCDPISEHNRLYWYRQTLGQGPEFLTYFQNEAQLEKSRLLSDRFSAERPKGSFSTLEIQRTEQGDSAMYLCASNGGQVYGYTFGSGTRLTVV.

This chain connects TRBV7-9 to TRBJ1-1, with TRBD1 as a possible D gene (5 bases). Germline CDR1 is SEHNR and CDR2 is FQNEAQ (reference sequence). The CDR3 is 14 amino acids. With 1 base removed from V and 6 bases from J, the gap between germline ends came to 12 bases. The CDR3 reads CASSLEGGVSEAFF. DNA for the CDR3: TGTGCCAGCAGCTTAGAGGGAGGGGTCTCTGAAGCTTTCTTT. The full variable domain, completed using reference TRBV7-9 and TRBJ1-1, is DTGVSQNPRHKITKRGQNVTFRCDPISEHNRLYWYRQTLGQGPEFLTYFQNEAQLEKSRLLSDRFSAERPKGSFSTLEIQRTEQGDSAMYLCASSLEGGVSEAFFGQGTRLTVV.

The V call is TRBV11-2, the J call TRBJ2-2, with 10 bases aligning to TRBD2. There are 14 residues in the CDR3. V dropped 5 bases and J dropped 8; count of bases not matched to a gene: 5. Germline values: CDR1 SGHAT, CDR2 FQNNGV. CDR3 in DNA: TGTGCCAGCAGCCAGGGACTAGCGTGGGGGGAGCTGTTTTTT. This gives the protein CASSQGLAWGELFF.